These 18 T cell receptor beta chains were sequenced from one sample in a study of CD8 T cells in ankylosing spondylitis. Findings of the study overall: A motif in TCR beta, a set of about eight highly homologous variants, appeared characteristic of ankylosing spondylitis blood.

For these TCRs, the target antigens are not known. TCRdb analysed the 5' RACE reads with MiXCR anew, one entry per CDR3 protein. The sample contains hundreds of thousands of distinct CDR3 sequences, roughly a quarter of which appear only once. Sequencing used blood, either unsorted or a sorted T cell fraction (not recorded which). The receptors originated from a male donor with ankylosing spondylitis.

This clonotype has just a few counts. The V gene is TRBV7-2, the J gene TRBJ2-1; no reliable D call. Germline loops: CDR1 SGHTA, CDR2 FQGNSA. The V end lost 3 bases, the J end lost 9 bases, and 12 bases lay between the germline ends. The CDR3 is 13 residues long. The CDR3 sequence: CASSLPYFGEQFF. For the CDR3, the DNA is TGTGCCAGCAGCTTGCCCTATTTCGGTGAGCAGTTCTTC. Filled out from reference TRBV7-2 and TRBJ2-1, the complete variable domain reads GAGVSQSPSNKVTEKGKDVELRCDPISGHTALYWYRQSLGQGLEFLIYFQGNSAPDKSGLPSDRFSAERTGGSVSTLTIQRTQQEDSAVYLCASSLPYFGEQFFGPGTRLTVL.

The V gene is TRBV2, the J gene TRBJ1-6; D remains unclear. V lost 4 bases to trimming and J lost 5 bases, with 9 bases between them. This CDR3 is built from 14 residues. Germline V gene data show CDR1 as SNHLY and CDR2 as FYNNEI. This CDR3 is CASSVGGDNSPLHF. For the CDR3, the DNA is TGTGCCAGCAGTGTCGGAGGTGATAATTCACCCCTCCACTTT.

This clonotype was found a few times. The chain joins TRBV20-1 to TRBJ1-2; no clear D. Trimming removed 4 bases at V and 2 bases at J, with 5 bases between. The CDR3 extends over 11 amino acids. Looked up from germline, CDR1 is DFQATT and CDR2 is SNEGSKA (reference sequence). The CDR3 bases are TGCAGTGCTACTGACAACTATGGCTACACCTTC. Encoded protein: CSATDNYGYTF.

The sample holds a few counts of this clonotype. The V call is TRBV7-9, the J call TRBJ2-1; 7 bases match TRBD2. The length of the CDR3 is 15 residues. J was trimmed by 5 bases and V by 4 bases; bases with no gene match: 8. The germline gives CDR1 SEHNR, CDR2 FQNEAQ (reference sequence). This CDR3 reads CASSSRGSGHNEQFF. The CDR3 DNA follows: TGTGCCAGCAGCTCTCGGGGTAGCGGGCACAATGAGCAGTTCTTC. The full variable domain, in which reference TRBV7-9 and TRBJ2-1 provide the parts outside the CDR3, is DTGVSQNPRHKITKRGQNVTFRCDPISEHNRLYWYRQTLGQGPEFLTYFQNEAQLEKSRLLSDRFSAERPKGSFSTLEIQRTEQGDSAMYLCASSSRGSGHNEQFFGPGTRLTVL.

The V and J genes are TRBV6-2 or TRBV6-3 and TRBJ1-5, with 10 nucleotides matching TRBD1. Germline values: CDR1 MNHEY, CDR2 SVGEGT. The CDR3 loop spans 18 amino acids. V lost 4 bases, J lost 1 base, and 10 bases stayed unmatched. The DNA of the CDR3 is TGTGCCAGCAGTTCCGGGACAGGGGCGGGTAAGAGCAATCAGCCCCAGCATTTT. It is translated as CASSSGTGAGKSNQPQHF.

This clonotype showed up just once. This could be a read error, since a much larger clone is one nucleotide away. This chain joins TRBV11-2 and TRBJ2-7; the D gene is possibly TRBD2 (6 bases). Germline assignment: CDR1 SGHAT and CDR2 FQNNGV. This CDR3 has 13 amino acids. Trimming left V 6 bases short and J 7 bases short, with 16 bases between. Written as DNA, the CDR3 is TGTGCCAGCAGAAGACAGCGCGCGGGAGAGCAGTACTTC. Protein product: CASRRQRAGEQYF.

The CDR3 region is CSARGTGQDPYSNQPQHF. CDR3 DNA sequence: TGCAGTGCTAGAGGAACCGGACAGGATCCATATAGCAATCAGCCCCAGCATTTT. V usage is TRBV20-1 and J usage is TRBJ1-5; 7 nucleotides match TRBD1. The germline V gene has CDR1 DFQATT and CDR2 SNEGSKA (reference sequence). The CDR3 extends over 18 amino acids. V shed 1 base and J 0 bases; nucleotides not matched to a gene: 12.

The chain has TRBV20-1 and TRBJ2-1, with 9 positions matching TRBD2. V dropped 3 bases and J dropped 8; count of bases not matched to a gene: 5. The germline gives CDR1 DFQATT, CDR2 SNEGSKA (reference sequence). This CDR3 region has 13 residues. The CDR3 nucleotides are TGCAGTGCTAGCGCGAGCGGGAGGTATGAGCAGTTCTTC. Translating it yields CSASASGRYEQFF.

The CDR3 loop is CASSLVTRASGETQYF. CDR3 DNA sequence: TGCGCCAGCAGCTTGGTCACGCGGGCTAGCGGGGAGACCCAGTACTTC. V gene TRBV5-1 combines with J gene TRBJ2-5; 8 nucleotides align to TRBD2. The CDR3 loop spans 16 amino acids. Germline V gives CDR1 SGHRS, CDR2 YFSETQ. With 0 bases clipped from V and 5 bases from J, the junction kept 9 bases outside the gene matches.

This chain connects TRBV6-1 to TRBJ2-1; 10 nucleotides align to TRBD2. Trimming cost V 7 bases and J 5 bases; bases outside gene matches: 5. The CDR3 consists of 14 residues. Germline loops: CDR1 MNHNS, CDR2 SASEGT. The CDR3 region has the DNA TGTGCCAGCATGAGGACTAGCGGTAACAATGAGCAGTTCTTC. It encodes CASMRTSGNNEQFF.

J is TRBJ2-1 and V is TRBV20-1, with TRBD1 matching 8 bases. The CDR3 spans 14 residues. Germline V lookup: CDR1 DFQATT, CDR2 SNEGSKA (reference sequence). V was pared by 1 base and J by 7 bases, with 6 bases of the junction left unmatched. The chain's CDR3 is CSARGVQGVNEQFF. The CDR3 DNA is TGCAGTGCTAGAGGAGTACAGGGGGTTAATGAGCAGTTCTTC.

J is TRBJ1-2 and V is TRBV24-1; D is possibly TRBD1 (5 bases). V was clipped by 2 bases and J by 1 base, with 10 bases between them. This CDR3 region has 15 residues. Germline V gives CDR1 KGHDR, CDR2 SFDVKD. This CDR3 is CATSDSTGVNYGYTF. The CDR3 DNA reads TGTGCCACCAGTGATTCTACAGGAGTTAACTATGGCTACACCTTC.

This clonotype has a handful of counts. This chain links TRBV6-6 with TRBJ1-2; TRBD1 is a possible D gene (6 bases). CDR3 length: 13 amino acids. V was trimmed by 6 bases and J by 6 bases, leaving 14 bases between them. The germline V gene has CDR1 MNHNY and CDR2 SVGAGI (reference sequence). CDR3 bases: TGTGCCAGCAGGGCTGCAGGGGTTGATGGCTACACCTTC. Residues: CASRAAGVDGYTF.

There are many counts of this clonotype. The chain has TRBV5-1 and TRBJ1-5, with no clear D. The ends were cut back, 0 bases at V and 4 bases at J, with 5 bases in the middle. The CDR3 is 13 residues long. Looked up from germline, CDR1 is SGHRS and CDR2 is YFSETQ. The CDR3, as DNA: TGCGCCAGCAGCTTGGATGGGAATCAGCCCCAGCATTTT. Translating it yields CASSLDGNQPQHF.

The J gene is TRBJ2-7, the V gene TRBV21-1. TRBV21-1 is deemed a pseudogene. This CDR3 is built from 16 residues. CDR3 nucleotides: TGTGCCAGCAGCAAAAGCAGGTTGATCTTCTTAAGAGAGCAGTACGTC. Protein: CASSKSRLIFLREQYV.

The sample holds a few counts of this clonotype. J is TRBJ1-2 and V is TRBV29-1; TRBD1 matches at 11 bases. CDR1 is SQVTM, CDR2 ANQGSEA, per germline. The J segment lost 7 bases and the V segment lost 4 bases, leaving 5 bases of the junction unmatched. The CDR3 length is 13 residues. CDR3 sequence: CSVGTGGFGGYTF. The CDR3, as DNA: TGCAGCGTTGGGACAGGGGGCTTCGGTGGCTACACCTTC.

The rearrangement joins TRBV6-1 to TRBJ2-7; 7 bases agree with TRBD2. V trimming: 4 bases; J trimming: 7 bases; junction bases outside the gene matches: 7. This CDR3 region has 13 residues. Germline values: CDR1 MNHNS, CDR2 SASEGT. The CDR3 sequence: CASSVMGGREQYV. CDR3 bases: TGTGCCAGCAGTGTGATGGGAGGGCGTGAGCAGTACGTC.

The chain carries TRBV20-1 and TRBJ2-7; TRBD2 matches at 10 bases. Germline CDR1 and CDR2: DFQATT and SNEGSKA (reference sequence). This CDR3 comprises 15 residues. V was pared by 3 bases and J by 4 bases, with 9 bases of the junction left unmatched. The CDR3 region is CSASRSGRATYEQYF. The CDR3 DNA is TGCAGTGCTAGTCGAAGCGGGAGGGCCACTTACGAGCAGTACTTC.